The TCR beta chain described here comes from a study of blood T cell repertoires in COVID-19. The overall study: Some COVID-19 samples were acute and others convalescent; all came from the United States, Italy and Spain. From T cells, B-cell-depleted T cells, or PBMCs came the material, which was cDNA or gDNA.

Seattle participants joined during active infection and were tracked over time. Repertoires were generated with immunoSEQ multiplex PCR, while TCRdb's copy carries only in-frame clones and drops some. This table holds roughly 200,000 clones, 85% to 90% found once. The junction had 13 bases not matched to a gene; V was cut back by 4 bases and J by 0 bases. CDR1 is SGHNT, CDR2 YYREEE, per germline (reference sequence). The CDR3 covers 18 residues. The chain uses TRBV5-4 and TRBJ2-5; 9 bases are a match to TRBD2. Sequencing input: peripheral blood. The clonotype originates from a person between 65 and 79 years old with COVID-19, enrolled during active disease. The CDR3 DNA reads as TGTGCCAGCAGCCCTGGACTTTCGAGCGGGGGGAACCAAGAGACCCAGTACTTC. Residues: CASSPGLSSGGNQETQYF.